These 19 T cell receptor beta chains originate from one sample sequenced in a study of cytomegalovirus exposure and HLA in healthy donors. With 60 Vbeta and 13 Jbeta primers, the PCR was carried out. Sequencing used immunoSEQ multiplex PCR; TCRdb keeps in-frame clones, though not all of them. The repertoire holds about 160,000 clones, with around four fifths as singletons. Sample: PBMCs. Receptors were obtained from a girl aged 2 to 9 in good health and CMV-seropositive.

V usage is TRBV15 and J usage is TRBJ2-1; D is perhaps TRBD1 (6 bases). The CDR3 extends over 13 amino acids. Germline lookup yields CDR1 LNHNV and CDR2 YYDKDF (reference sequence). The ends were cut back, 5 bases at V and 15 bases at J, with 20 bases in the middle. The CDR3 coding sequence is TGTGCCACCAGCCCCCGGACAGTATGGCAGCGGTTCTTC. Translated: CATSPRTVWQRFF.

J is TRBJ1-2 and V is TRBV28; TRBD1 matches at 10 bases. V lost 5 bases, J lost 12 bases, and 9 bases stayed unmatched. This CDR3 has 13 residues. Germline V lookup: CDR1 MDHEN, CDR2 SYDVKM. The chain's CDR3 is CASSTGQGMRNTF. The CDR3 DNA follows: TGTGCCAGCAGTACGGGACAGGGGATGAGAAACACCTTC.

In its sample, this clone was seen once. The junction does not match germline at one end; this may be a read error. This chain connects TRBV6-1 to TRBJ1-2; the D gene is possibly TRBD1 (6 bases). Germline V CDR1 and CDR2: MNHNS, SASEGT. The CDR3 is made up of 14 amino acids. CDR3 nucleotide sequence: TGTGCCAGCAGCGTCACAGGGACTAACTATGGCCACACCTTC. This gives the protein CASSVTGTNYGHTF.

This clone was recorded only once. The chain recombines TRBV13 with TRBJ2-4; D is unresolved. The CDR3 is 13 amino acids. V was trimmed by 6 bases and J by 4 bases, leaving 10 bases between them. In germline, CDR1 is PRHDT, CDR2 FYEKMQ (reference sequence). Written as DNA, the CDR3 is TGTGCCAGCAGGATTGCCGGGAAAAACATTCAGTACTTC. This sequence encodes CASRIAGKNIQYF.

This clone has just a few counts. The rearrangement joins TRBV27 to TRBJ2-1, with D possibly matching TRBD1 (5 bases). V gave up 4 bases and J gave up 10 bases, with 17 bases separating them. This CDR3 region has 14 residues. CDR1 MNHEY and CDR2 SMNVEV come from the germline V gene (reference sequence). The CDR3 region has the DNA TGTGCCAGCAGTTCAAAGGGGCGACGGAGAGAGCAGTTCTTC. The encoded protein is CASSSKGRRREQFF.

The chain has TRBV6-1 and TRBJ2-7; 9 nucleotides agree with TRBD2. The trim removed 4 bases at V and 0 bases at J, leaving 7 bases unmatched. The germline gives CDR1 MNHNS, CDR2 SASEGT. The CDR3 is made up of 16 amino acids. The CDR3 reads CASSALAGDYSYEQYF. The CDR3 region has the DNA TGTGCCAGCAGTGCCTTAGCGGGGGACTACTCCTACGAGCAGTACTTC.

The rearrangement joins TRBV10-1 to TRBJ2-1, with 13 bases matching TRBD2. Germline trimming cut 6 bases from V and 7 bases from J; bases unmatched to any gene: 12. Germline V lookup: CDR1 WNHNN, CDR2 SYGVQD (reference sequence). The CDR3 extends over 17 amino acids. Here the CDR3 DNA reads TGCGCCAGCAGCCGGACTAGCGGGGGAACCGGGGGGAATGAGCAGTTCTTC. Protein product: CASSRTSGGTGGNEQFF.

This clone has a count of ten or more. The chain's CDR3 is CASSIRGPKPQHF. The CDR3 DNA reads TGTGCCAGTAGTATAAGGGGCCCTAAGCCCCAGCATTTT. This chain links TRBV19 with TRBJ1-5; tentative D call: TRBD1 (5 bases). The V end lost 2 bases, the J end lost 8 bases, and 10 bases lay between the germline ends. The germline V gene has CDR1 LNHDA and CDR2 SQIVND (reference sequence). The CDR3 sequence is 13 residues long.

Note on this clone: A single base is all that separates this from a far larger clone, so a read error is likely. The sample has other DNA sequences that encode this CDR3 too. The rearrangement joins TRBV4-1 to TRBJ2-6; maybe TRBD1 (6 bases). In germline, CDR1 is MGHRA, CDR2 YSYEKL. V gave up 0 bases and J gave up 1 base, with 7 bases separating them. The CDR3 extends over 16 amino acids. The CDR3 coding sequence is TGCGCCAGCAGCCAAGATGGGACATCTGGGGCCAACGTCCTGACTTTC. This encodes CASSQDGTSGANVLTF.

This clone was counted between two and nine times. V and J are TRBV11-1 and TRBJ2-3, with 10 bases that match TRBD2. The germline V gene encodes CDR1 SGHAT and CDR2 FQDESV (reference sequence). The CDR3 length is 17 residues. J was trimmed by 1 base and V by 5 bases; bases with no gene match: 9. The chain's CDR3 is CASSHRTSGEGTDTQYF. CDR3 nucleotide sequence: TGTGCCAGCAGCCATCGGACTAGCGGAGAAGGCACAGATACGCAGTATTTT.

The CDR3 DNA follows: TGTGCCTGGCAGGGGGTGAACACTGAAGCTTTCTTT. Protein sequence: CAWQGVNTEAFF. This rearrangement joins TRBV30 to TRBJ1-1; 7 bases align to TRBD1. CDR3 length: 12 residues. Trimming at V came to 5 bases and at J to 0 bases, leaving 0 bases not matched to a gene. CDR1 and CDR2 (germline): GTSNPN, SVGIG (reference sequence).

CDR3 loop: CASSESGGSRETQYF. The CDR3 nucleotides are TGCGCCAGCAGTGAGTCGGGGGGGAGTAGGGAGACCCAGTACTTC. V gene TRBV10-2 combines with J gene TRBJ2-5, with 7 bases matching TRBD2. Germline V gene lookup returns CDR1 WSHSY and CDR2 SAAADI. The J segment lost 5 bases and the V segment lost 0 bases, leaving 6 bases of the junction unmatched. This CDR3 is 15 amino acids long.

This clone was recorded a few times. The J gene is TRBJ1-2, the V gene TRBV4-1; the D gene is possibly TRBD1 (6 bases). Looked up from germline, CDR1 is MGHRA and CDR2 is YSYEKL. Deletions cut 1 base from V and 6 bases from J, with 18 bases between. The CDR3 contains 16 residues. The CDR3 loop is CASSQGRAGRGNGYTF. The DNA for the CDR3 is TGCGCCAGCAGCCAAGGTAGGGCGGGCAGGGGCAATGGCTACACCTTC.

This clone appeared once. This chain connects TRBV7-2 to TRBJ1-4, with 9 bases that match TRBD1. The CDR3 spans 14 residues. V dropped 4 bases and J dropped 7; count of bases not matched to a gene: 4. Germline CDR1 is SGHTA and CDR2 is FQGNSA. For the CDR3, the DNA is TGTGCCAGCAGCTATCCGGGACAGGGTGAAAAACTGTTTTTT. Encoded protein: CASSYPGQGEKLFF.

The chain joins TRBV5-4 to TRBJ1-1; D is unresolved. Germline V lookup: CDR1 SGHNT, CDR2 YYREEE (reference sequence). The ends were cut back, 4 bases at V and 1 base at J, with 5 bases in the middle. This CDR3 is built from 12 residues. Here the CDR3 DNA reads TGTGCCAGCAGCGGGAGGAACACTGAAGCTTTCTTT. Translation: CASSGRNTEAFF.

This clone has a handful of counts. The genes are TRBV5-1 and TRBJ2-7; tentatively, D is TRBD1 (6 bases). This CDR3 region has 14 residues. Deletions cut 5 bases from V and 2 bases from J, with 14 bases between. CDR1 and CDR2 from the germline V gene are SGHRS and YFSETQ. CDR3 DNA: TGCGCCAGCAGGCTCGCAGGGGACCCCTACGAGCAGTACTTC. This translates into CASRLAGDPYEQYF.

The CDR3 sequence is CASSVYEGIAYEQYF. The CDR3 coding sequence is TGTGCCAGCAGCGTATATGAGGGAATAGCTTACGAGCAGTACTTC. The V gene is TRBV9, the J gene TRBJ2-7, with D possibly being TRBD2 (5 bases). With 1 base removed from V and 4 bases from J, the gap between germline ends came to 15 bases. The CDR3 is 15 amino acids. Germline V CDR1 and CDR2: SGDLS, YYNGEE. The variable domain in full, with the rest retrieved from reference TRBV9 and TRBJ2-7, is DSGVTQTPKHLITATGQRVTLRCSPRSGDLSVYWYQQSLDQGLQFLIQYYNGEERAKGNILERFSAQQFPDLHSELNLSSLELGDSALYFCASSVYEGIAYEQYFGPGTRLTVT.

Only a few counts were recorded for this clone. The DNA for the CDR3 is TGTGCCAGCAGCTTTTTCACAGGGACCGAAGCTTTCTTT. Protein product: CASSFFTGTEAFF. The chain uses TRBV5-5 and TRBJ1-1, with D perhaps TRBD1 (6 bases). With 2 bases removed from V and 8 bases from J, the gap between germline ends came to 13 bases. Germline V gene lookup returns CDR1 SGHKS and CDR2 YYEKEE (reference sequence). The CDR3 is made up of 13 amino acids.

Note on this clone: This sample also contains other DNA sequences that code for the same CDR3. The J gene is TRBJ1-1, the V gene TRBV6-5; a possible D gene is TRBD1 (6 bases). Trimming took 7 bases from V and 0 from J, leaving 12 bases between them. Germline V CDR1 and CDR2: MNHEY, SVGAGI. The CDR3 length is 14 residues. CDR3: CASITTGVNTEAFF. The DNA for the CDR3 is TGTGCCAGCATCACGACAGGAGTGAACACTGAAGCTTTCTTT.